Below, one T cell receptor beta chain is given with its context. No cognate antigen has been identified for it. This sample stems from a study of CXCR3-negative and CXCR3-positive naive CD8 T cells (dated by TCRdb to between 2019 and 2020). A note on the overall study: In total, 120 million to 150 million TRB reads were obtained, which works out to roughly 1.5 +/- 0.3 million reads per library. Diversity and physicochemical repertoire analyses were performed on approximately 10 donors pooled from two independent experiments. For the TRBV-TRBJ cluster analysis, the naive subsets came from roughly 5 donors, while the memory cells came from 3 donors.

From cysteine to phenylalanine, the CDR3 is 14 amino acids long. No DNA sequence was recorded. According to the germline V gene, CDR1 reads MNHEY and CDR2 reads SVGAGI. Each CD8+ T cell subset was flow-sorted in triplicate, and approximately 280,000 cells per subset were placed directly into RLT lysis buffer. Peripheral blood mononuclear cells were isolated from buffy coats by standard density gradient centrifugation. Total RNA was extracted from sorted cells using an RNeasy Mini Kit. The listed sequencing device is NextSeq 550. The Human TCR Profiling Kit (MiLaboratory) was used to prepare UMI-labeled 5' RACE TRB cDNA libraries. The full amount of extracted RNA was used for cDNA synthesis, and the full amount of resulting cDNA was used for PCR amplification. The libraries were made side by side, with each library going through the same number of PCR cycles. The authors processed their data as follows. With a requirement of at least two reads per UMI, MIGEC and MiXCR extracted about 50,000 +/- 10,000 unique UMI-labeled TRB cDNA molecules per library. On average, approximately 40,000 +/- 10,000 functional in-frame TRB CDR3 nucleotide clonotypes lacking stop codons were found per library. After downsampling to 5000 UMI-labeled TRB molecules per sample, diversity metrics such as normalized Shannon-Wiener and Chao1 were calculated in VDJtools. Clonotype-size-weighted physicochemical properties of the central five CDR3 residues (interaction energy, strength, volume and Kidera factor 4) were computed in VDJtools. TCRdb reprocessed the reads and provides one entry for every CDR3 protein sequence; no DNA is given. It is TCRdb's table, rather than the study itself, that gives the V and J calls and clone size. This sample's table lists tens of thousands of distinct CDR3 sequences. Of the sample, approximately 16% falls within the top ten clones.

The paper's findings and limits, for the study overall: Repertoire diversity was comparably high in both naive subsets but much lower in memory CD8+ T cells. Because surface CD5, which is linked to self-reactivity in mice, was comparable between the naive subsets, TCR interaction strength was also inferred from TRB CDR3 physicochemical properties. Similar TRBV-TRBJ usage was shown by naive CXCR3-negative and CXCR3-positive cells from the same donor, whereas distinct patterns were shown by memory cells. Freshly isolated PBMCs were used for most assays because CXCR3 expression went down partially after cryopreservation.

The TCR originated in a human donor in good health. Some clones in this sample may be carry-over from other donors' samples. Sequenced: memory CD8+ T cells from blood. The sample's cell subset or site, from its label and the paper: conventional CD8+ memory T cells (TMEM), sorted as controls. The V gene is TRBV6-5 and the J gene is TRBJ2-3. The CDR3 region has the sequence CASSYDSYTDTQYF.